This T cell receptor beta chain came from a study of blood T cell repertoires in COVID-19. This clone came up once. The CDR3 has 14 amino acids. V was clipped by 1 base and J by 6 bases, with 12 bases between them. CDR1 and CDR2 from the germline V gene are ENHRY and SYGVKD. The repertoire was sequenced with immunoSEQ multiplex PCR; TCRdb's copy has only in-frame clones and lacks some. The repertoire holds approximately 70,000 clones, roughly 85% seen once, with about 25% in the top ten. The receptor comes from a man aged 55 to 69 with active or convalescent COVID-19. This chain joins TRBV10-3 and TRBJ1-2; D perhaps matches TRBD1 (5 bases). The sequencing sample was made of peripheral blood. CDR3 bases: TGTGCCATCAGTGAGTTCACGGGGGGGGATGGCTACACCTTC. The encoded protein is CAISEFTGGDGYTF.